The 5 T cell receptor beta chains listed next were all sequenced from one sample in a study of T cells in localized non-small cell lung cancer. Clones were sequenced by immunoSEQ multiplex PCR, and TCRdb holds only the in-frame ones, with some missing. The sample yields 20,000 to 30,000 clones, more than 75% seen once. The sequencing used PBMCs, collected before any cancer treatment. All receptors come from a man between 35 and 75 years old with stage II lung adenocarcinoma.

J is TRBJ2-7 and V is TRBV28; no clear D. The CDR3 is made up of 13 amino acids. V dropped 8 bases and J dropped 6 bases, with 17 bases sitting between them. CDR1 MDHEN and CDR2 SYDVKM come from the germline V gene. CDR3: CASGPPSTIEQYF. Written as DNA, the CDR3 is TGTGCCAGCGGGCCCCCGTCGACGATCGAGCAGTACTTC.

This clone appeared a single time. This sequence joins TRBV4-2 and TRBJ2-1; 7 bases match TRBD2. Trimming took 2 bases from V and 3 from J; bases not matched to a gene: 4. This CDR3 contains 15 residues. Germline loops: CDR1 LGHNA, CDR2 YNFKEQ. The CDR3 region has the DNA TGTGCCAGCAGCCAACCCGGGAGGAACTACAATGAGCAGTTCTTC. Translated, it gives CASSQPGRNYNEQFF.

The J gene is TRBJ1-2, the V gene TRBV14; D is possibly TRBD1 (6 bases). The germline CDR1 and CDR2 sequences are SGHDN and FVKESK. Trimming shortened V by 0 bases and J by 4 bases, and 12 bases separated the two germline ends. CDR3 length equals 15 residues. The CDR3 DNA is TGTGCCAGCAGCCAAGATCGGGGGGGCGGCTATGGCTACACCTTC. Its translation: CASSQDRGGGYGYTF.

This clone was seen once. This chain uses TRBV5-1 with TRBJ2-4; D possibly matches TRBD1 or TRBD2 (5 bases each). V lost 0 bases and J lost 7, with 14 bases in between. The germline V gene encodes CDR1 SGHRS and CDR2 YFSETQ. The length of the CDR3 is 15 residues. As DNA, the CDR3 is TGCGCCAGCAGCTTGGCACTAGGGGACGTCAACATTCAGTACTTC. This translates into CASSLALGDVNIQYF.

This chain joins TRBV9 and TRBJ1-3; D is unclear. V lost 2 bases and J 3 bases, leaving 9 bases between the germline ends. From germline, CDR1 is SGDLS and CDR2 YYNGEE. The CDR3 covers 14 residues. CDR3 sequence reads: CASSVQSNGNTIYF. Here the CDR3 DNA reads TGTGCCAGCAGCGTCCAATCGAATGGAAACACCATATATTTT.